The 28 T cell receptor beta chains reported below all come from one sample, sequenced in a study of blood T cell repertoires in COVID-19. The protocol was immunoSEQ multiplex PCR, while the TCRdb copy is restricted to in-frame clones and leaves out a portion. The sample shows roughly 63,000 clones, around 74% of them seen only once. The sample consisted of peripheral blood. The receptors here all came from a woman aged 80 or older with acute or convalescent COVID-19.

The chain is built from TRBV5-4 and TRBJ2-1, with 11 positions matching TRBD2. Unmatched junction bases numbered 2, after V lost 3 bases and J lost 3 bases. The CDR3 has 15 amino acids. Germline CDR1 and CDR2: SGHNT and YYREEE (reference sequence). In DNA, the CDR3 is TGTGCCAGCAGCTCCGGGACTAGCGGCTACAATGAGCAGTTCTTC. Encoded protein: CASSSGTSGYNEQFF.

The sample holds many counts of this clone. V usage is TRBV12-5 and J usage is TRBJ1-2, with 8 bases fitting TRBD1. The CDR3 extends over 17 amino acids. V was pared by 2 bases and J by 5 bases, with 13 bases of the junction left unmatched. Germline V gene sequence: CDR1 LGHNT, CDR2 FRNRAP. CDR3 loop: CASGLKPGGSLLYGYTF. CDR3 in DNA: TGTGCTAGTGGTTTGAAGCCAGGGGGCTCCCTTTTGTATGGCTACACCTTC.

This chain joins TRBV29-1 and TRBJ2-7, with TRBD2 matching 8 bases. CDR1 is SQVTM and CDR2 is ANQGSEA in the germline V gene. CDR3 length equals 11 residues. V shed 7 bases, J shed 6 bases, and the junction held 5 bases outside the gene matches. The chain's CDR3 is CSGGRRGEQYF. The CDR3, as DNA: TGCAGCGGCGGGAGGAGGGGCGAGCAGTACTTC.

A few counts support this clone. The rearrangement links TRBV28 to TRBJ1-5; 7 bases agree with TRBD1. Germline V CDR1 and CDR2: MDHEN, SYDVKM. J lost 3 bases, V lost 3 bases, and 2 bases had no gene match. The CDR3 totals 14 residues. The CDR3 spells CASSFGTVNQPQHF. CDR3 nucleotides: TGTGCCAGCAGTTTTGGGACAGTCAATCAGCCCCAGCATTTT.

This chain joins TRBV28 and TRBJ1-4; TRBD1 matches 8 bases. Trimming removed 5 bases from V and 7 bases from J; junction bases left unmatched: 9. CDR3 size: 15 residues. From germline, CDR1 is MDHEN and CDR2 SYDVKM. This CDR3 reads CASSILQGGGEKLFF. CDR3 sequence (DNA): TGTGCCAGCAGTATTTTACAGGGGGGAGGTGAAAAACTGTTTTTT.

This chain connects TRBV7-2 to TRBJ2-2; D is perhaps TRBD2 (6 bases). CDR1 and CDR2 (germline): SGHTA, FQGNSA. The V gene lost 1 base and the J gene lost 1 base, with 16 bases spanning the gap. This CDR3 is built from 18 residues. Here the CDR3 reads CASSLVPLGGENTGELFF. The CDR3 region has the DNA TGTGCCAGCAGCTTAGTTCCTCTGGGCGGGGAGAACACCGGGGAGCTGTTTTTT.

The CDR3 DNA follows: TGTGCCAAAGAGACAGGGGGTGTCGATGGCTACACCTTC. Residues: CAKETGGVDGYTF. The V gene is TRBV7-2, the J gene TRBJ1-2, with 9 bases that match TRBD1. Trimming cost V 10 bases and J 6 bases; bases outside gene matches: 9. The CDR3 totals 13 residues. Germline lookup yields CDR1 SGHTA and CDR2 FQGNSA.

This clone was recorded a few times. The chain links TRBV21-1 to TRBJ1-5; the table's D call of TRBD1 was not tested on the DNA. TRBV21-1 corresponds to a pseudogene. The CDR3 runs 13 residues. The CDR3 DNA follows: TGTGCCAGCAGCACCGGTATGGGCCAGCCCCAGCATTTT. It yields the protein CASSTGMGQPQHF.

This chain links TRBV14 with TRBJ2-3; 14 bases fit TRBD2. This CDR3 is 17 amino acids long. Germline V gives CDR1 SGHDN, CDR2 FVKESK. Trimming at V came to 4 bases and at J to 2 bases, leaving 5 bases not matched to a gene. CDR3 amino acids: CASSRTSGRSHTDTQYF. The CDR3 region has the DNA TGTGCCAGCAGCCGGACTAGCGGGAGGTCCCACACAGATACGCAGTATTTT.

This clone was recorded only once. The rearrangement uses TRBV19 and TRBJ2-1; 13 bases fit TRBD2. V trimming: 3 bases; J trimming: 6 bases; junction bases outside the gene matches: 5. The germline gives CDR1 LNHDA, CDR2 SQIVND (reference sequence). This CDR3 is built from 16 residues. The CDR3 bases are TGTGCCAGTAGTATCATGACTAGCGGGAGGTTCAATGAGCAGTTCTTC. It specifies CASSIMTSGRFNEQFF.

This sequence joins TRBV18 and TRBJ1-1; D gene unclear. This CDR3 is built from 13 residues. V lost 2 bases and J 1 base, leaving 5 bases between the germline ends. Germline V lookup: CDR1 KGHSH, CDR2 LQKENI. The CDR3 region is CASSPAGNTEAFF. CDR3 coding DNA: TGTGCCAGCTCACCAGCCGGGAACACTGAAGCTTTCTTT.

The V gene is TRBV30, the J gene TRBJ1-1, with D maybe TRBD1 (6 bases). The CDR3 consists of 13 residues. Germline V gene sequence: CDR1 GTSNPN, CDR2 SVGIG (reference sequence). V dropped 3 bases and J dropped 3 bases, with 11 bases sitting between them. The DNA for the CDR3 is TGTGCCTGGAGACTCAGGGGTGACACTGAAGCTTTCTTT. Amino acid sequence: CAWRLRGDTEAFF.

The table lists this clone with a count of one. The rearrangement joins TRBV15 to TRBJ1-2; 8 positions agree with TRBD1. The CDR3 runs 12 residues. The junction had 3 bases not matched to a gene; V was cut back by 5 bases and J by 7 bases. The germline CDR1 and CDR2 sequences are LNHNV and YYDKDF (reference sequence). CDR3 residues: CATSDRGGGYTF. CDR3 in DNA: TGTGCCACCAGCGACAGGGGAGGTGGCTACACCTTC.

This clone was counted once. CDR3 nucleotides: TGTGCCAGTAGTCCCCGGGACAGGGGGGACTACGAGCAGTACTTC. Its translation: CASSPRDRGDYEQYF. The chain employs TRBV19 and TRBJ2-7; 11 bases line up with TRBD1. The CDR3 runs to 15 residues. V gave up 5 bases and J gave up 3 bases; unmatched junction bases: 6. Germline V gives CDR1 LNHDA, CDR2 SQIVND (reference sequence).

V and J are TRBV2 and TRBJ2-7; D is possibly TRBD1 (6 bases). Per germline, CDR1 SNHLY and CDR2 FYNNEI. V was shortened by 4 bases and J by 5 bases, with 18 bases between the two germline ends. This CDR3 region has 15 residues. The CDR3 DNA is TGTGCCAGCAGTGCTGAGCAGGGGATAGTTCACGAGCAGTACTTC. It codes for CASSAEQGIVHEQYF.

In this sample, this clone turned up a few times. The sample contains more than one DNA sequence encoding this CDR3. The chain has TRBV6-2 or TRBV6-3 and TRBJ2-1; TRBD1 matches at 9 bases. CDR1 is MNHEY, CDR2 SVGEGT, per germline. V trimming: 5 bases; J trimming: 0 bases; junction bases outside the gene matches: 5. The CDR3 spans 16 residues. The CDR3 coding sequence is TGTGCCAGCAGTAGGGACAGGGCGGGCTCCTACAATGAGCAGTTCTTC. This encodes CASSRDRAGSYNEQFF.

The rearrangement links TRBV5-1 to TRBJ2-1; TRBD2 is a possible D gene (5 bases). V was cut by 0 bases and J by 7 bases, with 17 bases left in between. This CDR3 is 16 amino acids long. Germline lookup yields CDR1 SGHRS and CDR2 YFSETQ. The CDR3 DNA sequence: TGCGCCAGCAGCTTGGAGGGAACGGGATCCGGGAATGAGCAGTTCTTC. It specifies CASSLEGTGSGNEQFF.

This clone was counted many times. The rearrangement links TRBV28 to TRBJ2-7; 9 positions agree with TRBD1. V dropped 6 bases and J dropped 3; count of bases not matched to a gene: 9. Per the germline V gene, CDR1 is MDHEN and CDR2 is SYDVKM. The CDR3 length is 15 residues. The CDR3 DNA reads TGTGCCAGCAGCAACCTCGGGACAGGGAACTACGAGCAGTACTTC. Protein sequence: CASSNLGTGNYEQYF.

This rearrangement joins TRBV4-1 to TRBJ2-5, with 10 bases that match TRBD1. CDR3 length: 13 residues. J gave up 4 bases and V 4 bases, and 0 bases lay outside the gene matches. From germline, CDR1 is MGHRA and CDR2 YSYEKL. The CDR3 spells CASSRTGGETQYF. The DNA for the CDR3 is TGCGCCAGCAGCCGGACAGGGGGAGAGACCCAGTACTTC.

The V call is TRBV6-6, the J call TRBJ2-1; perhaps TRBD2 as D (6 bases). The CDR3 covers 15 residues. Per germline, CDR1 MNHNY and CDR2 SVGAGI (reference sequence). Trimming shortened V by 0 bases and J by 7 bases, and 13 bases separated the two germline ends. The CDR3 DNA is TGTGCCAGCAGTTACTCTGGGACTTCCGGAAATGAGCAGTTCTTC. It translates to CASSYSGTSGNEQFF.

The chain has TRBV28 and TRBJ1-2; 9 bases fit TRBD1. CDR1 MDHEN and CDR2 SYDVKM come from the germline V gene. The CDR3 length is 14 residues. V lost 3 bases, J lost 12 bases, and 11 bases stayed unmatched. The CDR3: CASSLEGQGRSNTF. CDR3 DNA sequence: TGTGCCAGCAGTTTGGAGGGACAGGGACGGAGTAACACCTTC.

The V call is TRBV7-2, the J call TRBJ1-2; a possible D gene is TRBD1 (5 bases). The V end was cut by 4 bases, the J end by 3 bases, with 12 bases between. The CDR3 contains 14 residues. Germline V gene sequence: CDR1 SGHTA, CDR2 FQGNSA. For the CDR3, the DNA is TGTGCCAGCAGCTGGGGGGGGGACCACTATGGCTACACCTTC. Translation gives CASSWGGDHYGYTF.

This clone showed up just a few times. The J gene is TRBJ2-2, the V gene TRBV27; 8 bases match TRBD1. The CDR3 has 15 amino acids. Germline V gives CDR1 MNHEY, CDR2 SMNVEV (reference sequence). J gave up 9 bases and V 7 bases, and 13 bases lay outside the gene matches. The CDR3 is CASTERTGSKWELFF. The CDR3 region has the DNA TGTGCCAGCACCGAGCGGACAGGGAGCAAGTGGGAGCTGTTTTTT.

This rearrangement joins TRBV27 to TRBJ2-5; TRBD2 is a possible D gene (5 bases). Trimming left V 4 bases short and J 2 bases short, with 11 bases between. In germline, CDR1 is MNHEY, CDR2 SMNVEV (reference sequence). CDR3 size: 14 residues. The CDR3: CASSSWTGQETQYF. The CDR3 DNA sequence: TGTGCCAGCAGTTCGTGGACGGGGCAAGAGACCCAGTACTTC.

The CDR3 bases are TGCGCCAGCAGCCCGCGCCCTCCAAACACCGGGGAGCTGTTTTTT. This codes for CASSPRPPNTGELFF. The chain has TRBV5-1 and TRBJ2-2; no firm D call. Germline CDR1 and CDR2: SGHRS and YFSETQ. The CDR3 loop spans 15 amino acids. V was shortened by 4 bases and J by 2 bases, with 12 bases between the two germline ends.

The chain recombines TRBV9 with TRBJ2-2, with D tentatively TRBD1 (6 bases). The CDR3 loop spans 14 amino acids. V shed 0 bases and J shed 7 bases, with 10 bases lying between them. Looked up from germline, CDR1 is SGDLS and CDR2 is YYNGEE. CDR3 in amino acids: CASSVAGGIGELFF. CDR3 DNA sequence: TGTGCCAGCAGCGTAGCTGGGGGCATCGGGGAGCTGTTTTTT.

The chain recombines TRBV2 with TRBJ2-2, with 10 bases identical to TRBD2. The J segment lost 2 bases and the V segment lost 6 bases, leaving 9 bases of the junction unmatched. Germline values: CDR1 SNHLY, CDR2 FYNNEI. CDR3 length: 17 residues. In DNA form, the CDR3 reads TGTGCCAGCAGAAAACCGGGACTAGCGACCAACACCGGGGAGCTGTTTTTT. Amino acids: CASRKPGLATNTGELFF.

J is TRBJ1-2 and V is TRBV10-1, with 8 bases that match TRBD1. V lost 4 bases to trimming and J lost 4 bases; unmatched junction nucleotides: 2. The CDR3 runs to 13 residues. The V gene's germline CDR1 is WNHNN and CDR2 SYGVQD (reference sequence). The chain's CDR3 is CASSGQGSYGYTF. CDR3 bases: TGCGCCAGCAGTGGACAGGGGAGCTATGGCTACACCTTC.